The present T cell receptor beta chain was sequenced within a study of T-cell memory formation after mild COVID-19. This clonotype was counted a few times. The target antigen is unknown. Study-wide findings and caveats: Specificity for SARS-CoV-2 was not confirmed among the second-wave clones peaking on day 37. Contracting clones, day 15 to 85, had balanced CD4/CD8, and later expanders favored CD4+.

Germline V lookup: CDR1 SGHTA, CDR2 FQGNSA. This CDR3 has 14 amino acids. V lost 2 bases to trimming and J lost 8 bases; unmatched junction nucleotides: 6. MiXCR was run by TCRdb on the 5' RACE reads, yielding one entry per CDR3 protein. The sample lists 450,000 or so distinct CDR3 sequences, about 23% occurring once. This clonotype originated in an adult woman who had mild COVID-19 (a few samples of this study predate the infection). Cell type and time point are not known. The sequencing sample was made of PBMCs or a T cell subset sorted from them (not recorded which). This chain uses TRBV7-2 with TRBJ2-5; 9 nucleotides line up with TRBD2. The chain's CDR3 is CASSLSSSGGTQYF. CDR3 nucleotides: TGTGCCAGCAGCTTAAGCAGTAGCGGGGGAACCCAGTACTTC.